This T cell receptor (beta chain) was identified in a study of blood T cell repertoires in COVID-19. About the research overall: T cells, B-cell-depleted T cells, or PBMCs supplied cDNA or gDNA.

TCRdb's copy holds only in-frame clones and misses some; the assay was immunoSEQ multiplex PCR. The table has about 140,000 clones, roughly 86% seen once. V was shortened by 4 bases and J by 0 bases, with 21 bases between the two germline ends. The CDR3 is 19 amino acids. Germline V gene data show CDR1 as SEHNR and CDR2 as FQNEAQ (reference sequence). The J gene is TRBJ1-4, the V gene TRBV7-9; TRBD1 is a possible D gene (5 bases). The sequence came from a human donor in a cohort sampled during active COVID-19. The sequenced sample was peripheral blood. The CDR3 DNA sequence: TGTGCCAGCAGCTCGAGAGGTCGGGGGATGGTTGCAACTAATGAAAAACTGTTTTTT. This sequence encodes CASSSRGRGMVATNEKLFF.